A single sample is the source of the 30 T cell receptor beta chains below, sequenced in a study of beta chain features in type 1 diabetes. The entirety of the isolated RNA underwent reverse transcription, so expressed TCRB transcripts were sequenced. The protocol was immunoSEQ multiplex PCR, while the TCRdb copy is restricted to in-frame clones and leaves out a portion. The sample includes 200,000 to 250,000 clones, about 70% of them seen just once. Source material: naive CD4+ T cells from blood. The receptor set was obtained from a man aged 30-40 years in good health.

The V call is TRBV30, the J call TRBJ1-3; D ambiguous. Deletions cut 4 bases from V and 6 bases from J, with 4 bases between. The CDR3 covers 10 residues. From germline, CDR1 is GTSNPN and CDR2 SVGIG (reference sequence). DNA for the CDR3: TGTGCCTGGATTGAAAACACCATATATTTT. Its protein is CAWIENTIYF.

V gene TRBV6-5 combines with J gene TRBJ2-1; maybe TRBD1 (6 bases). Trimming removed 2 bases from V and 7 bases from J, with 9 bases in between. The CDR3 consists of 13 residues. Germline V gene sequence: CDR1 MNHEY, CDR2 SVGAGI. In nucleotides, the CDR3 is TGTGCCAGCAGTTACCGGACAGCAAATGAGCAGTTCTTC. Protein: CASSYRTANEQFF.

V is TRBV7-9 and J is TRBJ1-6; TRBD1 aligns across 7 bases. CDR1 and CDR2 (germline): SEHNR, FQNEAQ (reference sequence). There are 15 residues in the CDR3. V trimming: 6 bases; J trimming: 10 bases; junction bases outside the gene matches: 12. This CDR3 reads CASRAGNTGDSPLHF. CDR3 bases: TGTGCCAGCAGGGCCGGGAATACAGGGGACTCACCCCTCCACTTT.

This clone occurred a few times. This chain uses TRBV30 with TRBJ2-1; 14 nucleotides match TRBD2. V trimming: 8 bases; J trimming: 4 bases; junction bases outside the gene matches: 13. The CDR3 is 17 amino acids. The germline CDR1 and CDR2 sequences are GTSNPN and SVGIG (reference sequence). This CDR3 is CAHSGTSGGAHYNEQFF. DNA for the CDR3: TGTGCCCACTCCGGGACTAGCGGGGGCGCGCATTACAATGAGCAGTTCTTC.

There are a few counts of this clone. The chain employs TRBV19 and TRBJ2-2; D call uncertain. The CDR3 is 18 residues long. V was pared by 1 base and J by 0 bases, with 15 bases between. Germline V gene data show CDR1 as LNHDA and CDR2 as SQIVND (reference sequence). This chain's CDR3 is CASSIGSLGIANTGELFF. The CDR3 nucleotides are TGTGCCAGTAGTATAGGTAGTCTCGGTATCGCGAACACCGGGGAGCTGTTTTTT.

The chain has TRBV4-1 and TRBJ2-7; possibly TRBD2 for D (6 bases). V lost 4 bases, J lost 1 base, and 11 bases lay in between. The CDR3 sequence is 14 residues long. From germline, CDR1 is MGHRA and CDR2 YSYEKL. Here the CDR3 reads CASSPGLLSYEQYF. For the CDR3, the DNA is TGCGCCAGCAGCCCGGGACTCCTTTCCTACGAGCAGTACTTC.

This sequence joins TRBV7-2 and TRBJ2-3, with 8 nucleotides matching TRBD1. V lost 7 bases to trimming and J lost 3 bases; unmatched junction nucleotides: 9. The CDR3 extends over 15 amino acids. CDR1 is SGHTA and CDR2 is FQGNSA in the germline V gene. CDR3 in amino acids: CASTFQGARTDTQYF. CDR3 in DNA: TGTGCCAGCACCTTCCAGGGGGCGCGGACAGATACGCAGTATTTT.

The chain employs TRBV4-3 and TRBJ1-1; D perhaps matches TRBD1 (5 bases). This CDR3 is 14 amino acids long. Deletions cut 0 bases from V and 1 base from J, with 6 bases between. CDR1 LGHNA and CDR2 YSLEER come from the germline V gene. CDR3 bases: TGCGCCAGCAGCCAAGATAGGGGGAACACTGAAGCTTTCTTT. Its protein product is CASSQDRGNTEAFF.

The chain employs TRBV19 and TRBJ2-7; D gene ambiguous. CDR1 LNHDA and CDR2 SQIVND come from the germline V gene (reference sequence). V gave up 5 bases and J gave up 5 bases, with 13 bases separating them. The CDR3 is 13 amino acids. CDR3 in DNA: TGTGCCAGTAGTGTCCTGGGATCCAACGAGCAGTACTTC. It yields the protein CASSVLGSNEQYF. The variable domain in full, with the rest retrieved from reference TRBV19 and TRBJ2-7, is DGGITQSPKYLFRKEGQNVTLSCEQNLNHDAMYWYRQDPGQGLRLIYYSQIVNDFQKGDIAEGYSVSREKKESFPLTVTSAQKNPTAFYLCASSVLGSNEQYFGPGTRLTVT.

The rearrangement joins TRBV7-9 to TRBJ2-1; D gene uncertain. Germline CDR1 SEHNR, CDR2 FQNEAQ (reference sequence). V lost 2 bases and J 6 bases, leaving 5 bases between the germline ends. This CDR3 region has 12 residues. This chain's CDR3 is CASSLRVNEQFF. CDR3 coding DNA: TGTGCCAGCAGCTTAAGGGTCAATGAGCAGTTCTTC.

The V gene is TRBV10-3, the J gene TRBJ2-3; a weak D match, TRBD1 (6 bases). This CDR3 contains 14 residues. Germline values: CDR1 ENHRY, CDR2 SYGVKD. V shed 4 bases and J shed 14 bases, with 22 bases lying between them. The CDR3 DNA follows: TGTGCCATCAGTGGCACGGCCGGGACACCATTTAGGTATTTT. This sequence encodes CAISGTAGTPFRYF.

Only a few counts were recorded for this clone. This chain connects TRBV29-1 to TRBJ2-1; 10 bases fit TRBD2. CDR3 length: 16 amino acids. Germline V gene lookup returns CDR1 SQVTM and CDR2 ANQGSEA. Trimming took 5 bases from V and 0 from J; bases not matched to a gene: 7. The CDR3 is CSVFLAGANSYNEQFF. CDR3 sequence (DNA): TGCAGCGTTTTCCTAGCGGGAGCAAACTCCTACAATGAGCAGTTCTTC.

This clone was seen more than once but under ten times. The rearrangement uses TRBV7-9 and TRBJ2-3; D is perhaps TRBD2 (5 bases). The germline V gene has CDR1 SEHNR and CDR2 FQNEAQ (reference sequence). Trimming pared 8 bases from V and 2 bases from J, leaving 11 bases between. CDR3 size: 13 residues. DNA for the CDR3: TGTGCCAGCGTAAGCGGTACCACAGATACGCAGTATTTT. This gives the protein CASVSGTTDTQYF.

The chain combines TRBV30 with TRBJ2-5, with D tentatively TRBD2 (6 bases). Germline CDR1 is GTSNPN and CDR2 is SVGIG (reference sequence). V was trimmed by 5 bases and J by 9 bases, leaving 19 bases between them. The CDR3 runs to 13 residues. Here the CDR3 reads CAWVLSGSSPQYF. The CDR3 DNA sequence: TGTGCCTGGGTCCTGAGCGGGTCTTCTCCCCAGTACTTC.

The J gene is TRBJ2-3, the V gene TRBV6-6; 9 bases agree with TRBD2. The CDR3 consists of 14 residues. The germline V gene has CDR1 MNHNY and CDR2 SVGAGI (reference sequence). V lost 5 bases and J lost 2; bases outside the gene matches: 2. CDR3 residues: CASSLAGITDTQYF. Here the CDR3 DNA reads TGTGCCAGCAGTCTAGCGGGGATCACAGATACGCAGTATTTT.

This clone was found a few times. V usage is TRBV19 and J usage is TRBJ2-1; D not resolved. V was clipped by 4 bases and J by 6 bases, with 7 bases between them. CDR1 LNHDA and CDR2 SQIVND come from the germline V gene (reference sequence). The CDR3 length is 12 residues. The CDR3 here is CASSNLLNEQFF. As DNA, the CDR3 is TGTGCCAGTAGTAATCTCCTCAATGAGCAGTTCTTC.

This rearrangement joins TRBV30 to TRBJ2-5; no definite D call. This CDR3 is 13 amino acids long. The germline V and J ends were trimmed by 2 bases and 5 bases, with 12 bases remaining between them. The V gene's germline CDR1 is GTSNPN and CDR2 SVGIG (reference sequence). DNA of the CDR3: TGTGCCTGGAGTCGGACGGCCTGGGAGACCCAGTACTTC. It yields the protein CAWSRTAWETQYF.

V is TRBV9 and J is TRBJ2-3; D remains unclear. The CDR3 runs 14 residues. Trimming cost V 3 bases and J 2 bases, with 10 bases left between them. Germline V CDR1 and CDR2: SGDLS, YYNGEE. The CDR3 loop reads CASSATDPTDTQYF. CDR3 nucleotide sequence: TGTGCCAGCAGCGCTACAGATCCCACAGATACGCAGTATTTT.

The chain carries TRBV29-1 and TRBJ2-1; 8 bases are a match to TRBD2. Germline V CDR1 and CDR2: SQVTM, ANQGSEA. The CDR3 extends over 17 amino acids. V lost 4 bases to trimming and J lost 0 bases; unmatched junction nucleotides: 11. CDR3 sequence (DNA): TGCAGCGTTGGGGGAGAAACTAGCGGCAGCTCCTACAATGAGCAGTTCTTC. Amino acids: CSVGGETSGSSYNEQFF.

This clone was seen a single time. V gene TRBV4-1 combines with J gene TRBJ2-7, with TRBD1 matching over 11 bases. CDR1 is MGHRA, CDR2 YSYEKL, per germline. The CDR3 runs to 15 residues. J gave up 3 bases and V 4 bases, and 5 bases lay outside the gene matches. CDR3 amino acids: CASSRSGTGGYEQYF. The CDR3 nucleotides read TGCGCCAGCAGCCGGTCCGGGACAGGGGGCTACGAGCAGTACTTC.

The chain is built from TRBV29-1 and TRBJ1-1, with D possibly TRBD1 on 5 matching bases. The V end lost 6 bases, the J end lost 4 bases, and 12 bases lay between the germline ends. The CDR3 totals 12 residues. CDR1 is SQVTM and CDR2 is ANQGSEA in the germline V gene. Here the CDR3 reads CSVSDSATEAFF. CDR3 DNA: TGCAGCGTCAGTGACAGTGCCACTGAAGCTTTCTTT.

This clone has just one count. The junction shows a germline mismatch at one end, possibly a read error. The rearrangement links TRBV18 to TRBJ2-7, with 9 bases lining up with TRBD1. This CDR3 spans 14 amino acids. Per germline, CDR1 KGHSH and CDR2 LQKENI. CDR3 sequence reads: CASSAPGQGDEQYF. The CDR3 DNA sequence: TGTGCCAGCTCAGCACCGGGACAGGGTGACGAGCAGTACTTC.

The chain links TRBV5-4 to TRBJ2-1; D is perhaps TRBD2 (6 bases). The V gene lost 6 bases and the J gene lost 7 bases, with 20 bases spanning the gap. The CDR3 runs 15 residues. Germline-derived CDR1 and CDR2 are SGHNT and YYREEE (reference sequence). For the CDR3, the DNA is TGTGCCAGCATCCCCGGACCTCTCCGGGAGAATGAGCAGTTCTTC. Translating it yields CASIPGPLRENEQFF.

This chain uses TRBV23-1 with TRBJ2-1, with 8 positions matching TRBD2. TRBV23-1 is an ORF; its function is uncertain. J lost 0 bases, V lost 6 bases, and 10 bases had no gene match. The CDR3 length is 17 residues. The CDR3: CASSHPGGGSSYNEQFF. CDR3 bases: TGCGCCAGCAGCCATCCCGGCGGGGGGAGCTCCTACAATGAGCAGTTCTTC.

The genes are TRBV4-1 and TRBJ2-6; D is unresolved. CDR1 and CDR2 from the germline V gene are MGHRA and YSYEKL. CDR3 length: 17 amino acids. The V and J ends lost 2 bases and 0 bases respectively, with 11 bases between them. For the CDR3, the DNA is TGCGCCAGCAGCCAATACGACATCACCTCTGGGGCCAACGTCCTGACTTTC. This encodes CASSQYDITSGANVLTF.

This clone was seen only a few times. The gene calls are TRBV5-6 and TRBJ2-2; TRBD2 aligns across 7 bases. Germline lookup yields CDR1 SGHDT and CDR2 YYEEEE. The V segment lost 4 bases and the J segment 4 bases; nucleotides outside the gene matches: 7. This CDR3 spans 15 amino acids. CDR3 sequence: CASSQAGTTTGELFF. CDR3 bases: TGTGCCAGCAGCCAAGCCGGGACTACCACCGGGGAGCTGTTTTTT. Based on the CDR3 plus reference TRBV5-6 and TRBJ2-2, the full variable domain is DAGVTQSPTHLIKTRGQQVTLRCSPKSGHDTVSWYQQALGQGPQFIFQYYEEEERQRGNFPDRFSGHQFPNYSSELNVNALLLGDSALYLCASSQAGTTTGELFFGEGSRLTVL.

Written as DNA, the CDR3 is TGTGCCACCAGCAGTCTGGGGAGCGGGGGACAAGAGACCCAGTACTTC. Translating it yields CATSSLGSGGQETQYF. The gene calls are TRBV15 and TRBJ2-5; 8 bases line up with TRBD2. The CDR3 has 16 amino acids. V shed 3 bases, J shed 2 bases, and the junction held 8 bases outside the gene matches. The germline gives CDR1 LNHNV, CDR2 YYDKDF (reference sequence).

This chain joins TRBV14 and TRBJ1-2, with D uncertain. V dropped 1 base and J dropped 8 bases, with 17 bases sitting between them. This CDR3 has 15 residues. Per germline, CDR1 SGHDN and CDR2 FVKESK. The CDR3 here is CASSQGGRARGGYTF. In nucleotides, the CDR3 is TGTGCCAGCAGCCAAGGTGGGAGGGCCCGTGGAGGCTACACCTTC.

The gene calls are TRBV30 and TRBJ2-1; TRBD2 aligns across 10 bases. Germline CDR1 is GTSNPN and CDR2 is SVGIG (reference sequence). V gave up 5 bases and J gave up 7 bases; unmatched junction bases: 11. The CDR3 extends over 15 amino acids. CDR3 amino acids: CAWGFGLAVTNEQFF. In DNA form, the CDR3 reads TGTGCCTGGGGGTTTGGACTAGCGGTAACAAATGAGCAGTTCTTC.

The chain is built from TRBV7-2 and TRBJ2-3, with 12 bases matching TRBD2. The CDR3 runs 16 residues. V shed 5 bases and J 5 bases; nucleotides not matched to a gene: 8. Germline CDR1 and CDR2: SGHTA and FQGNSA. CDR3 sequence reads: CASSRGLAGFRDTQYF. CDR3 nucleotide sequence: TGTGCCAGCAGCCGGGGACTAGCGGGTTTCAGAGATACGCAGTATTTT.